Below are 22 T cell receptor beta chains sequenced from a single sample in a study of CXCR3-negative and CXCR3-positive naive CD8 T cells. Their target antigens are unknown. Researchers prepared the TRB cDNA libraries using 5' RACE with UMI labels. TCRdb re-called the 5' RACE reads and shows each CDR3 protein once, DNA omitted. The clone table shows 120,000 or so distinct CDR3 sequences, with the ten largest holding 0.5% to 0.6%. Overall study results and limits: TRB CDR3s were more hydrophobic in CXCR3-positive than in CXCR3-negative naive cells.

Sequencing was done on a sample of naive CXCR3+ CD8+ T cells from blood. Subset: CD45RO-CCR7+CD27+CD95- naive CD8+ T cells expressing CXCR3 (TNR3+). The receptors originated from a human donor in good health. Some clones in this sample may be carry-over from other donors' samples.

This rearrangement joins TRBV10-1 to TRBJ2-3. In germline, CDR1 is WNHNN, CDR2 SYGVQD (reference sequence). There are 13 residues in the CDR3. Here the CDR3 reads CASSEDPTDTQYF.

The chain uses TRBV29-1 and TRBJ1-1. The CDR3 sequence is 11 residues long. Germline loops: CDR1 SQVTM, CDR2 ANQGSEA. The chain's CDR3 is CSVAVNTEAFF.

The V call is TRBV7-2, the J call TRBJ2-7; TCRdb selects TRBD1, and the lack of DNA leaves this call unchecked. Germline assignment: CDR1 SGHTA and CDR2 FQGNSA. CDR3 length: 14 residues. The CDR3 loop reads CASSLDLGTDEQYF.

The chain is built from TRBV4-1 and TRBJ2-1; the TCRdb D gene call, TRBD2, has no DNA to confirm it. The CDR3 contains 14 residues. The germline CDR1 and CDR2 sequences are MGHRA and YSYEKL. CDR3 residues: CASSQEGLDNEQFF.

The chain has TRBV15 and TRBJ2-7; TCRdb calls TRBD2, which cannot be checked without DNA. The CDR3 extends over 16 amino acids. Germline V gene lookup returns CDR1 LNHNV and CDR2 YYDKDF (reference sequence). CDR3 sequence: CATSRISGGFSYEQYF.

The chain combines TRBV7-2 with TRBJ2-7. The CDR3 has 15 amino acids. Germline V gene lookup returns CDR1 SGHTA and CDR2 FQGNSA. CDR3 sequence reads: CASSLAPDRSYEQYF.

This rearrangement joins TRBV27 to TRBJ2-7; TCRdb calls TRBD1, which cannot be checked without DNA. The CDR3 is made up of 14 amino acids. CDR1 and CDR2 (germline): MNHEY, SMNVEV (reference sequence). CDR3 protein: CASSLGGPDYEQYF.

V usage is TRBV5-1 and J usage is TRBJ2-1; TCRdb picks TRBD1, but there is no DNA to check that call. Germline CDR1 reads SGHRS; CDR2 reads YFSETQ. There are 13 residues in the CDR3. The CDR3 sequence is CASSQGQNNEQFF.

The V and J genes are TRBV5-1 and TRBJ2-7. This CDR3 contains 14 residues. Germline V lookup: CDR1 SGHRS, CDR2 YFSETQ. The CDR3 here is CASSLVGSPYEQYF.

The chain carries TRBV25-1 and TRBJ1-1; TCRdb reports TRBD1, a call that lacks DNA to check it against. Looked up from germline, CDR1 is MGHDK and CDR2 is SYGVNS. This CDR3 is 14 amino acids long. The CDR3 here is CASSYPGRGTEAFF.

The V gene is TRBV7-8, the J gene TRBJ2-1. The CDR3 consists of 13 residues. Germline V gives CDR1 SGHVS, CDR2 FQNEAQ. CDR3 residues: CASRKDPNNEQFF. Variable domain in full (rest from reference TRBV7-8 and TRBJ2-1): GAGVSQSPRYKVAKRGQDVALRCDPISGHVSLFWYQQALGQGPEFLTYFQNEAQLDKSGLPSDRFFAERPEGSVSTLKIQRTQQEDSAVYLCASRKDPNNEQFFGPGTRLTVL.

The chain has TRBV29-1 and TRBJ1-2. Germline CDR1 and CDR2: SQVTM and ANQGSEA. This CDR3 region has 15 residues. The CDR3 loop reads CSVEDVLGTNYGYTF.

The chain links TRBV2 to TRBJ2-3; TCRdb designates TRBD1, a call that cannot be tested without DNA. The CDR3 contains 17 residues. Germline V gene data show CDR1 as SNHLY and CDR2 as FYNNEI. The CDR3 sequence is CASSPKGQASMKDTQYF.

This rearrangement joins TRBV6-1 to TRBJ1-5. Looked up from germline, CDR1 is MNHNS and CDR2 is SASEGT. The CDR3 sequence is 11 residues long. The CDR3 sequence is CASSDHQPQHF.

CDR3: CSARGQRPTYEQYF. The chain links TRBV20-1 to TRBJ2-7. CDR3 size: 14 residues. Germline assignment: CDR1 DFQATT and CDR2 SNEGSKA (reference sequence).

The chain carries TRBV12-3 or TRBV12-4 and TRBJ1-5; the D call of TRBD1 rests on TCRdb alone, since no DNA is present to check it. CDR3 size: 16 residues. The CDR3: CASGGAFGDSNQPQHF.

J is TRBJ1-1 and V is TRBV7-2. Germline V CDR1 and CDR2: SGHTA, FQGNSA. The CDR3 sequence is 16 residues long. CDR3 in amino acids: CASTFAPSVESTEAFF.

The J gene is TRBJ2-3, the V gene TRBV6-6; as DNA is missing, the TRBD1 call by TCRdb cannot be tested. The V gene's germline CDR1 is MNHNY and CDR2 SVGAGI (reference sequence). This CDR3 spans 13 amino acids. The CDR3 protein is CATTRGGTDTQYF.

The V and J genes are TRBV2 and TRBJ2-7; no DNA is available, so the TRBD2 call from TCRdb remains unchecked. CDR3 length equals 16 residues. The germline V gene encodes CDR1 SNHLY and CDR2 FYNNEI. CDR3: CASSVGGRDLSFEQYF.

V gene TRBV13 combines with J gene TRBJ1-3. The CDR3 is 14 amino acids. CDR1 is PRHDT and CDR2 is FYEKMQ in the germline V gene (reference sequence). This chain's CDR3 is CASSGGPGGNTIYF. Combining the CDR3 with reference TRBV13 and TRBJ1-3 gives the whole variable domain AAGVIQSPRHLIKEKRETATLKCYPIPRHDTVYWYQQGPGQDPQFLISFYEKMQSDKGSIPDRFSAQQFSDYHSELNMSSLELGDSALYFCASSGGPGGNTIYFGEGSWLTVV.

J is TRBJ1-1 and V is TRBV7-9; TCRdb's D gene call, TRBD1, goes unchecked for lack of DNA. This CDR3 comprises 13 residues. Germline V gene lookup returns CDR1 SEHNR and CDR2 FQNEAQ (reference sequence). CDR3 residues: CASSHRGRTEAFF.

V usage is TRBV12-3 or TRBV12-4 and J usage is TRBJ2-7; TCRdb calls TRBD2, which cannot be checked without DNA. This CDR3 contains 13 residues. The CDR3: CASRSGSSYEQYF.